This T cell receptor beta chain emerged from a study of regulatory dendritic cells for organ transplantation. Naive CD45RA+ and memory CD45RO+ CD4+ or CD8+ T cells were FACS-sorted. Details on this clone: Its specificity is unknown.

The protocol was immunoSEQ multiplex PCR, while the TCRdb copy is restricted to in-frame clones and leaves out a portion. The table records fewer than 40,000 clones, about 89% of them present only once. Study-wide results and caveats: Naive CD4+ and CD8+ repertoires were highly diverse; memory CD8+ was most oligoclonal. Between individuals, the alloreactive memory CD8+ T cell pool differed considerably. Memory CD8+ clonal expansion seemed more limited with regulatory than mature dendritic cells.

This CDR3 has 14 amino acids. Germline V lookup: CDR1 WSHSY, CDR2 SAAADI. V gave up 7 bases and J gave up 1 base, with 11 bases separating them. This chain connects TRBV10-2 to TRBJ2-1; D perhaps matches TRBD1 (5 bases). The TCR comes from a human donor in good health. The sample was naive CD8+ T cells from blood. Stated subset: CD45RA+ naive T cells. The CDR3 DNA sequence: TGCGCCAGCATCAGGGATTATTCCTACAATGAGCAGTTCTTC. This gives the protein CASIRDYSYNEQFF.